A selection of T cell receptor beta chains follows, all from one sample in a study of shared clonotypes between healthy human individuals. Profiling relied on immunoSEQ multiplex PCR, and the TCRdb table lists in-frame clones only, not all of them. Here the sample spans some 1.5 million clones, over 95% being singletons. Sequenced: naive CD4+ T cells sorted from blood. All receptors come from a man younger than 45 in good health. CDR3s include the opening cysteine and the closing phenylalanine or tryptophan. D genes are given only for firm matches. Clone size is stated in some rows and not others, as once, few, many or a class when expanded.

CDR3nt: TGTGCCAGCAGCGTTCGCTTAGCTTCCTCCTACAATGAGCAGTTCTTC
CDR3aa: CASSVRLASSYNEQFF
j_gene: TRBJ2-1
v_gene: TRBV9
abundance: -
d_gene: -
len: 16

CDR3nt: TGCGCCAGCAGCTTGGCGGGGGGTAGCACAGATACGCAGTATTTT
CDR3aa: CASSLAGGSTDTQYF
j_gene: TRBJ2-3
v_gene: TRBV5-1
abundance: -
d_gene: TRBD2
len: 15

CDR3nt: TGCGCCAGCAGCCAAGTAACCCGACAGCGCTACGAGCAGTACTTC
CDR3aa: CASSQVTRQRYEQYF
j_gene: TRBJ2-7
v_gene: TRBV4-1
abundance: -
d_gene: -
len: 15

CDR3nt: TGTGCCTGGGATAGCCTCGGTGGGAATGAGCAGTTCTTC
CDR3aa: CAWDSLGGNEQFF
j_gene: TRBJ2-1
v_gene: TRBV30
abundance: -
d_gene: -
len: 13

CDR3nt: TGTGCCAGCAGTTTGCCTCATAGGGCCGGGGAGCTGTTTTTT
CDR3aa: CASSLPHRAGELFF
j_gene: TRBJ2-2
v_gene: TRBV28
abundance: -
d_gene: -
len: 14

CDR3nt: TGCGCCAGCAGTGATAGGGGGGGTAATGAGCAGTTCTTC
CDR3aa: CASSDRGGNEQFF
j_gene: TRBJ2-1
v_gene: TRBV10-1
abundance: -
d_gene: -
len: 13

CDR3nt: TGCGCCAGCAGCCAAGAAAGGGGGGCGCGGGGGAATGAGCAGTTCTTC
CDR3aa: CASSQERGARGNEQFF
j_gene: TRBJ2-1
v_gene: TRBV4-1
abundance: -
d_gene: -
len: 16

CDR3nt: TGTGCCAGCAGTTACACATCCGGGACACCGAATGAGCAGTTCTTC
CDR3aa: CASSYTSGTPNEQFF
j_gene: TRBJ2-1
v_gene: TRBV6-5
abundance: -
d_gene: -
len: 15

CDR3nt: TGCGCCAGCAGCCAAGTCGGACAGTCCTACGAGCAGTACTTC
CDR3aa: CASSQVGQSYEQYF
j_gene: TRBJ2-7
v_gene: TRBV4-1
abundance: -
d_gene: -
len: 14

CDR3nt: TGTGCCAGCAGCCAAGGGGTGACACCTCATGGCTACACCTTC
CDR3aa: CASSQGVTPHGYTF
j_gene: TRBJ1-2
v_gene: TRBV14
abundance: -
d_gene: -
len: 14

CDR3nt: TGTGCCAGCAGGACCGGGACAGCTGCTTCCTACGAGCAGTACTTC
CDR3aa: CASRTGTAASYEQYF
j_gene: TRBJ2-7
v_gene: TRBV27
abundance: few
d_gene: TRBD1
len: 15

CDR3nt: TGTGCCATCGGGACTAGCGGGAGGTATGGGGCCAACGTCCTGACTTTC
CDR3aa: CAIGTSGRYGANVLTF
j_gene: TRBJ2-6
v_gene: TRBV5-4
abundance: -
d_gene: TRBD2
len: 16

CDR3nt: TGTGCTAGCAGCTTAGAGGTGAACACCGGGGAGCTGTTTTTT
CDR3aa: CASSLEVNTGELFF
j_gene: TRBJ2-2
v_gene: TRBV7-7
abundance: -
d_gene: -
len: 14

CDR3nt: TGTGCCAGCAGCTTAAGCGGGGCGAACACTGAAGCTTTCTTT
CDR3aa: CASSLSGANTEAFF
j_gene: TRBJ1-1
v_gene: TRBV11-3
abundance: -
d_gene: -
len: 14

CDR3nt: TGTGCCAGCAGCCCGACAGGGGGCGGAAACTATGGCTACACCTTC
CDR3aa: CASSPTGGGNYGYTF
j_gene: TRBJ1-2
v_gene: TRBV5-4
abundance: -
d_gene: TRBD1
len: 15

CDR3nt: TGTGCCAGCAGCCATGGAGGACAGGCAAGATACAATGAGCAGTTCTTC
CDR3aa: CASSHGGQARYNEQFF
j_gene: TRBJ2-1
v_gene: TRBV5-8
abundance: -
d_gene: TRBD1
len: 16

CDR3nt: TGTGCCAGCAGGAAGGACAGGCTGACTGAAGCTTTCTTT
CDR3aa: CASRKDRLTEAFF
j_gene: TRBJ1-1
v_gene: TRBV6-1
abundance: -
d_gene: TRBD1
len: 13

CDR3nt: TGTGCCAGCAGCTTAGGGACTCGACAGGCTGAAGCTTTCTTT
CDR3aa: CASSLGTRQAEAFF
j_gene: TRBJ1-1
v_gene: TRBV11-1
abundance: -
d_gene: -
len: 14

CDR3nt: TGTGCCAGCAGCTCCGGGACAGGGTCTGGAAACACCATATATTTT
CDR3aa: CASSSGTGSGNTIYF
j_gene: TRBJ1-3
v_gene: TRBV5-8
abundance: -
d_gene: TRBD1
len: 15

CDR3nt: TGTGCCAGTAGTGTACAGGGGTTCTATGGCTACACCTTC
CDR3aa: CASSVQGFYGYTF
j_gene: TRBJ1-2
v_gene: TRBV19
abundance: -
d_gene: TRBD1
len: 13

CDR3nt: TGTGCCACCTCGAGGTCGCCAACCCTTAGCAATCAGCCCCAGCATTTT
CDR3aa: CATSRSPTLSNQPQHF
j_gene: TRBJ1-5
v_gene: TRBV19
abundance: -
d_gene: -
len: 16

CDR3nt: TGTGCCAGCACACAGGACAGGGGAGGCGAAGCTTTCTTT
CDR3aa: CASTQDRGGEAFF
j_gene: TRBJ1-1
v_gene: TRBV5-4
abundance: -
d_gene: TRBD1
len: 13

CDR3nt: TGCGCCAGCAGCCAAGGGGGACAGGGCAACTATGGCTACACCTTC
CDR3aa: CASSQGGQGNYGYTF
j_gene: TRBJ1-2
v_gene: TRBV4-3
abundance: -
d_gene: TRBD1
len: 15

CDR3nt: TGTGCCAGCAGTTACGAGCCAGCGGGAGTGTCCTACGAGCAGTACTTC
CDR3aa: CASSYEPAGVSYEQYF
j_gene: TRBJ2-7
v_gene: TRBV6-6
abundance: -
d_gene: TRBD2
len: 16

CDR3nt: TGTGCCAGCAGCGTAGGGCAGGGGGTATCCTACGAGCAGTACTTC
CDR3aa: CASSVGQGVSYEQYF
j_gene: TRBJ2-7
v_gene: TRBV9
abundance: -
d_gene: TRBD1
len: 15

CDR3nt: TGTGCCAGCAGACATCTCAATTGGGGCAATCAGCCCCAGCATTTT
CDR3aa: CASRHLNWGNQPQHF
j_gene: TRBJ1-5
v_gene: TRBV28
abundance: -
d_gene: -
len: 15